The subject of this entry is one T cell receptor beta chain. This CDR3 region has 12 residues. The V gene lost 5 bases and the J gene lost 8 bases, with 9 bases spanning the gap. The sample originates from a study of blood T cell repertoires in COVID-19. Across the study: There were acute and convalescent COVID-19 samples, and they came from the United States, Italy and Spain. Sample material is recorded as cDNA or gDNA derived from T cells, B-cell-depleted T cells, or PBMCs.

As processed by the authors: Using reference gene primer amplification, nucleated cell counts were estimated. Assay used: immunoSEQ multiplex PCR; TCRdb lists only in-frame clones, some missing. V, J and clone size reflect that table, while D and trimming were determined from the DNA. The table shows around 7,500 clones, with 73% occurring only once. This TCR was recovered from a human donor in a cohort sampled during active COVID-19. Sequenced sample: peripheral blood. The chain joins TRBV12-3 or TRBV12-4 to TRBJ1-4; D call uncertain. CDR3 sequence reads: CASSQTGEKLFF. In nucleotides, the CDR3 is TGTGCCAGCAGTCAGACCGGGGAAAAACTGTTTTTT.